Listed here are 11 T cell receptor beta chains from one sample, sequenced in a study of T-cell memory formation after mild COVID-19. A single record per CDR3 protein comes from TCRdb applying MiXCR to the 5' RACE reads. Of about 340,000 distinct CDR3 sequences in the sample, approximately 12% were seen once. Source material: PBMCs or a T cell subset sorted from them (not recorded which). Every receptor here comes from a young man who had mild COVID-19 (a few samples of this study predate the infection). Cell type and time point are not known.

The V and J genes are TRBV11-1 and TRBJ1-2, with 7 nucleotides matching TRBD1. Per germline, CDR1 SGHAT and CDR2 FQDESV (reference sequence). The J segment lost 3 bases and the V segment lost 4 bases, leaving 11 bases of the junction unmatched. The length of the CDR3 is 16 residues. The CDR3 spells CASSSSPRDSDYGYTF. Written as DNA, the CDR3 is TGTGCCAGCAGCTCCTCTCCACGGGACAGCGACTATGGCTACACCTTC.

This clonotype was detected only a few times. This rearrangement joins TRBV7-2 to TRBJ2-3, with 14 bases aligning to TRBD2. CDR3 length equals 17 residues. V dropped 5 bases and J dropped 5; count of bases not matched to a gene: 9. Germline CDR1 and CDR2: SGHTA and FQGNSA. This CDR3 reads CASSPPGLAGGGDTQYF. The CDR3 bases are TGTGCCAGCAGCCCCCCCGGACTAGCGGGGGGTGGAGATACGCAGTATTTT.

The chain couples TRBV6-5 to TRBJ1-1; D not certain. CDR3 length: 13 amino acids. Looked up from germline, CDR1 is MNHEY and CDR2 is SVGAGI. V lost 3 bases to trimming and J lost 1 base, with 6 bases between them. This CDR3 is CASSYFGNTEAFF. CDR3 DNA: TGTGCCAGCAGTTATTTTGGGAACACTGAAGCTTTCTTT.

A few counts support this clonotype. The CDR3 loop reads CASSLTGPQETQYF. The CDR3 DNA reads as TGTGCCAGCAGCTTAACGGGGCCACAAGAGACCCAGTACTTC. This chain links TRBV7-2 with TRBJ2-5, with D perhaps TRBD1 or TRBD2 (5 bases each). CDR1 and CDR2 from the germline V gene are SGHTA and FQGNSA. The CDR3 runs to 14 residues. Trimming took off 2 bases at V and 2 bases at J, with 9 bases between the two ends.

The gene calls are TRBV7-9 and TRBJ1-4, with TRBD1 as a possible D gene (6 bases). CDR1 is SEHNR, CDR2 FQNEAQ, per germline (reference sequence). This CDR3 has 14 amino acids. The V gene lost 1 base and the J gene lost 8 bases, with 11 bases spanning the gap. The DNA for the CDR3 is TGTGCCAGCAGCTTAGTCGGGGGGACAGAAAAACTGTTTTTT. It encodes CASSLVGGTEKLFF.

The gene calls are TRBV4-1 and TRBJ2-5, with 10 nucleotides matching TRBD1. This CDR3 is 17 amino acids long. CDR1 MGHRA and CDR2 YSYEKL come from the germline V gene. The junction had 9 bases not matched to a gene; V was cut back by 1 base and J by 4 bases. In DNA, the CDR3 is TGCGCCAGCAGCCAAGGGACCCGGACAGGGGGGGGAGAGACCCAGTACTTC. It translates to CASSQGTRTGGGETQYF.

This clonotype has ten or more counts. The chain recombines TRBV6-4 with TRBJ2-2; TRBD2 matches 9 bases. CDR3 length: 15 residues. CDR1 is MRHNA and CDR2 is SNTAGT in the germline V gene. J was trimmed by 3 bases and V by 3 bases; bases with no gene match: 2. Here the CDR3 DNA reads TGTGCCAGCAGTGAGCGGGGGGGCGACACCGGGGAGCTGTTTTTT. This gives the protein CASSERGGDTGELFF.

V usage is TRBV11-2 and J usage is TRBJ1-5; maybe TRBD1 (5 bases). V lost 1 base and J lost 4, with 11 bases in between. Germline loops: CDR1 SGHAT, CDR2 FQNNGV. The CDR3 spans 15 residues. The CDR3 protein is CASSLVQGRNQPQHF. In DNA form, the CDR3 reads TGTGCCAGCAGCTTAGTTCAGGGACGGAATCAGCCCCAGCATTTT.

This clonotype was observed at least ten times. J is TRBJ1-1 and V is TRBV5-1, with TRBD1 as a possible D gene (5 bases). Germline V lookup: CDR1 SGHRS, CDR2 YFSETQ. V lost 3 bases, J lost 1 base, and 16 bases lay in between. CDR3 length equals 16 residues. The CDR3 sequence is CASSSPRTLSNTEAFF. The DNA for the CDR3 is TGCGCCAGCAGCTCCCCCCGGACACTTTCGAACACTGAAGCTTTCTTT. The variable domain in full, with the rest retrieved from reference TRBV5-1 and TRBJ1-1, is KAGVTQTPRYLIKTRGQQVTLSCSPISGHRSVSWYQQTPGQGLQFLFEYFSETQRNKGNFPGRFSGRQFSNSRSEMNVSTLELGDSALYLCASSSPRTLSNTEAFFGQGTRLTVV.

This clonotype was observed many times. This sequence joins TRBV7-2 and TRBJ2-4, with 7 bases matching TRBD1. V lost 3 bases to trimming and J lost 4 bases; unmatched junction nucleotides: 6. This CDR3 comprises 15 residues. Germline CDR1 is SGHTA and CDR2 is FQGNSA. CDR3 coding DNA: TGTGCCAGCAGCTTCTATGGGACAGAAAAAAACATTCAGTACTTC. It encodes CASSFYGTEKNIQYF.

This clonotype occurred a few times. The rearrangement uses TRBV6-5 and TRBJ2-2; tentatively, D is TRBD2 (6 bases). V dropped 6 bases and J dropped 1 base, with 15 bases sitting between them. There are 16 residues in the CDR3. Germline-derived CDR1 and CDR2 are MNHEY and SVGAGI. CDR3 sequence reads: CASRTDGRGNTGELFF. For the CDR3, the DNA is TGTGCCAGCAGAACTGACGGGCGGGGGAACACCGGGGAGCTGTTTTTT.